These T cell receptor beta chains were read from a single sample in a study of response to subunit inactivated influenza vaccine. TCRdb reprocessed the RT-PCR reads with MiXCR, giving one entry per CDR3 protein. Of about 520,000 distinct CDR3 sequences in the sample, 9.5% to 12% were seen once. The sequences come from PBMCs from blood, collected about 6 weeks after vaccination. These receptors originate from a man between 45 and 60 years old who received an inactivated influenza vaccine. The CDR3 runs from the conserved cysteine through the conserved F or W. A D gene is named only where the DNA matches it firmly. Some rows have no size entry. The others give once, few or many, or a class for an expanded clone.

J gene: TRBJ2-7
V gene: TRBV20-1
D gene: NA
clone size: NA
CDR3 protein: CSARDDQPVEYF

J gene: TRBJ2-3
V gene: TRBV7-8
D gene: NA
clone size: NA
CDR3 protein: CASRFQGKDTQYF

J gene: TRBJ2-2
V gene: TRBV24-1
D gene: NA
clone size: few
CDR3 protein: CATSGDLGTLTGELFF

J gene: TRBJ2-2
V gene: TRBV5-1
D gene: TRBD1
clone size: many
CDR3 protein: CASSLTTGAATGELFF

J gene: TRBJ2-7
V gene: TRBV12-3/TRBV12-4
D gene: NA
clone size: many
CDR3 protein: CASSLEGKWDEQYF

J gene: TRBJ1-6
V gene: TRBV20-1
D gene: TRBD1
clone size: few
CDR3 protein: CSAFRGQGARIDSPLHF

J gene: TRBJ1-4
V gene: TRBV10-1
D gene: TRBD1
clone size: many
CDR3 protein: CASSTGTGDEKLFF

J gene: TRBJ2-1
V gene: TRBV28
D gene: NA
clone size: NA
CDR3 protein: CASRSGTNEQFF

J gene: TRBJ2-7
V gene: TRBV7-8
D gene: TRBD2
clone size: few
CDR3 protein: CASSSGPGALLAGVDEQYF

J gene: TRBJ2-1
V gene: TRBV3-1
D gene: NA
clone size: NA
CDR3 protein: CASSQKSGPQFF

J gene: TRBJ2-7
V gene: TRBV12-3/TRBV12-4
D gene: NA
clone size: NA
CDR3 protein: CASSPLGQGWYEQYF

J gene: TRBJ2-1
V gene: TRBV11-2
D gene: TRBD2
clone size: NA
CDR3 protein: CASSFSRPSGTNEQFF

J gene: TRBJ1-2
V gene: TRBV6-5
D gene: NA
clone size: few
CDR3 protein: CASSYSRSYGYTF